The sequence of this TCR beta chain was determined in a study of cytomegalovirus exposure and HLA in healthy donors. Study results and limitations: The tendency of first-cohort TCR clusters to co-occur in the 90 to 150 validation repertoires was the finding of a later analysis. The authors confirmed in vitro that a few CMV-associated chains were specific for CMV antigens.

TCRdb's copy holds only in-frame clones and misses some; the assay was immunoSEQ multiplex PCR. This repertoire shows 200,000 or so clones, about four fifths found once; its top ten account for approximately 7%. Separate from the 666-subject first cohort was the approximately 130-subject validation cohort, to which the donors belonged. Worth noting for this clone: The antigen is undetermined.

Germline loops: CDR1 SGHRS, CDR2 YFSETQ. The CDR3 spans 18 residues. The V and J ends lost 4 bases and 0 bases, in that order; junction bases with no gene match: 13. The TCR was taken from a man younger than 30 in good health and CMV-seropositive. The sequenced sample consisted of PBMCs. The chain employs TRBV5-1 and TRBJ2-3; 8 bases are a match to TRBD1. The CDR3 nucleotides are TGCGCCAGCAGCCCGGGACAGGCTATAATGCTCAGCACAGATACGCAGTATTTT. This translates into CASSPGQAIMLSTDTQYF.